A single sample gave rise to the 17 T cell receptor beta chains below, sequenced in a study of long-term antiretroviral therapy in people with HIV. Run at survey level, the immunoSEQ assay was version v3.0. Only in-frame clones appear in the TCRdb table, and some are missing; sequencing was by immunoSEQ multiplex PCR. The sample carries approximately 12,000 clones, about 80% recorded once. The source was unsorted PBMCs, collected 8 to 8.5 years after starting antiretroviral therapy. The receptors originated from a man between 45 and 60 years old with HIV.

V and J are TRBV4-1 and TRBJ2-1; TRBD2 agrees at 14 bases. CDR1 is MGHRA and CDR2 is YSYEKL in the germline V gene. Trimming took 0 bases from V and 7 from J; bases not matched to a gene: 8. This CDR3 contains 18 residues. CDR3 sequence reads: CASSQDMTSGGEWNEQFF. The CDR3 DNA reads TGCGCCAGCAGCCAAGATATGACTAGCGGGGGGGAATGGAATGAGCAGTTCTTC.

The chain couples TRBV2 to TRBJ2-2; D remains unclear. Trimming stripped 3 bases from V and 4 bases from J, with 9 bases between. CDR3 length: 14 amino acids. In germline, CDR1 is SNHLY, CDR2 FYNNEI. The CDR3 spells CASSERHFTGELFF. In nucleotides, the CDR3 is TGTGCCAGCAGTGAGCGACATTTCACCGGGGAGCTGTTTTTT.

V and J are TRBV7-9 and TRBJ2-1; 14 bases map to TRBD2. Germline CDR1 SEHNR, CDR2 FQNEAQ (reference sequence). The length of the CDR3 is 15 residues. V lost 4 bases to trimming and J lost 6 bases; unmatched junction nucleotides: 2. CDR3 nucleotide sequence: TGTGCCAGCAGCTCGGGGACTAGCGGGGGCAATGAGCAGTTCTTC. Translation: CASSSGTSGGNEQFF.

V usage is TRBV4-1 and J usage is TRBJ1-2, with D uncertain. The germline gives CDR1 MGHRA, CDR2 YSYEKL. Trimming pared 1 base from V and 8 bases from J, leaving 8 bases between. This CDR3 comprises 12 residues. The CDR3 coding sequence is TGCGCCAGCAGCCAAGCAGCAGAGGGCTACACCTTC. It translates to CASSQAAEGYTF.

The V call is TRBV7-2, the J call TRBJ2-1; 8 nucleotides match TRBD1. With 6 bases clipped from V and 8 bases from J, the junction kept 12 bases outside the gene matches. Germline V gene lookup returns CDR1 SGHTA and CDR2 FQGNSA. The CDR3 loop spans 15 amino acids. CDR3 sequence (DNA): TGTGCCAGCAGTCACGCGGACAGGGCTTTGGATGAGCAGTTCTTC. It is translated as CASSHADRALDEQFF. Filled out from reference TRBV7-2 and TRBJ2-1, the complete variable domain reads GAGVSQSPSNKVTEKGKDVELRCDPISGHTALYWYRQSLGQGLEFLIYFQGNSAPDKSGLPSDRFSAERTGGSVSTLTIQRTQQEDSAVYLCASSHADRALDEQFFGPGTRLTVL.

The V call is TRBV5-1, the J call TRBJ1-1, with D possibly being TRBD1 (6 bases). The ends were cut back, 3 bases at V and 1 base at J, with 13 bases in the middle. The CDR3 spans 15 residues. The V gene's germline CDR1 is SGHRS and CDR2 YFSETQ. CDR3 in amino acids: CASSWGTYANTEAFF. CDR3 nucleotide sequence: TGCGCCAGCAGCTGGGGGACATACGCGAACACTGAAGCTTTCTTT.

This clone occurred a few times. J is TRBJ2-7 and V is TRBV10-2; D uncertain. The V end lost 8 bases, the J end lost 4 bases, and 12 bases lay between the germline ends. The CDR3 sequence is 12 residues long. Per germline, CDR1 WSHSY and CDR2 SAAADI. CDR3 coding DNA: TGCGCCAGCCAAGCTAGTCAATACGAGCAGTACTTC. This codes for CASQASQYEQYF.

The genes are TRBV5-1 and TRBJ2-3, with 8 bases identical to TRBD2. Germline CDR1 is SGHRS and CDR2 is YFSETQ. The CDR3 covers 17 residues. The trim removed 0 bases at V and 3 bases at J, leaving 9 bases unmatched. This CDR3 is CASSLANIGGGTDTQYF. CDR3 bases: TGCGCCAGCAGCTTGGCCAATATAGGCGGGGGGACAGATACGCAGTATTTT.

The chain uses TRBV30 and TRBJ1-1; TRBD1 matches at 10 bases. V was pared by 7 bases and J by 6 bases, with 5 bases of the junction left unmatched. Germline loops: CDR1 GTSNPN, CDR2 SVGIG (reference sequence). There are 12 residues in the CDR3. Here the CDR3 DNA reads TGTGCCTTGGGGACAGGGGCGGCTGAAGCTTTCTTT. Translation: CALGTGAAEAFF. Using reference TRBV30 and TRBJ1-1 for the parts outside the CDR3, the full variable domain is SQTIHQWPATLVQPVGSPLSLECTVEGTSNPNLYWYRQAAGRGLQLLFYSVGIGQISSEVPQNLSASRPQDRQFILSSKKLLLSDSGFYLCALGTGAAEAFFGQGTRLTVV.

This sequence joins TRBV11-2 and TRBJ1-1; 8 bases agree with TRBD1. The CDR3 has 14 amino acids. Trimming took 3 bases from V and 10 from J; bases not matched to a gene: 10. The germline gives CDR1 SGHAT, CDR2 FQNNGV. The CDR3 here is CASSLGRTGRRAFF. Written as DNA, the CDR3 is TGTGCCAGCAGCTTGGGCCGGACAGGGCGTCGAGCTTTCTTT.

CDR3 sequence (DNA): TGTGCCAGCAGTACCAAGCCAGGACACTTCGGGGAGCTGTTTTTT. It translates to CASSTKPGHFGELFF. V and J are TRBV5-6 and TRBJ2-2; TRBD1 is a possible D gene (5 bases). The CDR3 sequence is 15 residues long. V was trimmed by 5 bases and J by 7 bases, leaving 18 bases between them. The germline V gene encodes CDR1 SGHDT and CDR2 YYEEEE.

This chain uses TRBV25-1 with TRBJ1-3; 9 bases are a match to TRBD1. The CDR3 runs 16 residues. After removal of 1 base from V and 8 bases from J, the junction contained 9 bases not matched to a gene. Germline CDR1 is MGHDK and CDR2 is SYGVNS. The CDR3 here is CASSEWGTGLRHTIYF. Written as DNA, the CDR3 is TGTGCCAGCAGTGAATGGGGGACAGGGCTGAGACACACCATATATTTT.

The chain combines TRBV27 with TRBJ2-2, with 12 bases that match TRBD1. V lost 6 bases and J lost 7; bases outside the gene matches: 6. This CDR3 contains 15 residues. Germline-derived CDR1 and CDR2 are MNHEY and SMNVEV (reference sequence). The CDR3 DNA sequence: TGTGCCAGCAGCTGGGGGACAGGGGGCAGCGGGGAGCTGTTTTTT. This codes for CASSWGTGGSGELFF.

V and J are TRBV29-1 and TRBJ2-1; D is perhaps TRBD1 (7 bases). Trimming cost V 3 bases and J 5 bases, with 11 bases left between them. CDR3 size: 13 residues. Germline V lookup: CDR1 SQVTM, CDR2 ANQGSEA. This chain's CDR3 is CSVESGGNNEQFF. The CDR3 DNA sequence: TGCAGCGTTGAGTCAGGGGGGAACAATGAGCAGTTCTTC.

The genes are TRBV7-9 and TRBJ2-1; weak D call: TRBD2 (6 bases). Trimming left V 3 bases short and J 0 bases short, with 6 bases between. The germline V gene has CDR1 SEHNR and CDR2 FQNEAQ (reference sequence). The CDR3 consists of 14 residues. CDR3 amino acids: CASSFGGSYNEQFF. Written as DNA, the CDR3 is TGTGCCAGCAGCTTCGGGGGCTCCTACAATGAGCAGTTCTTC.

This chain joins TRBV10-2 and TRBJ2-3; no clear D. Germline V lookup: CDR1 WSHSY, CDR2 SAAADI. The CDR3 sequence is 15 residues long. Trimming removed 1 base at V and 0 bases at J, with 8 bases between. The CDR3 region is CASSELGHSTDTQYF. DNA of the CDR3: TGCGCCAGCAGTGAGTTAGGTCACAGCACAGATACGCAGTATTTT.

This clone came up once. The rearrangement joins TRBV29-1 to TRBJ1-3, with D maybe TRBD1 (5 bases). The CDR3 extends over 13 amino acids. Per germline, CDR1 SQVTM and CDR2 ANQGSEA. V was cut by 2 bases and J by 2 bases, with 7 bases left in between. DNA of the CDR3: TGCAGCGTTGAACAGGGTGCTGGAAACACCATATATTTT. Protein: CSVEQGAGNTIYF.